This section outlines one T cell receptor beta chain sequence together with its context. Antigen unknown. CDR1 SGHRS and CDR2 YFSETQ come from the germline V gene. CDR3 length: 16 amino acids. The ends lost 1 base at V and 2 bases at J; junction bases unmatched: 9. These data originate in a study of cytomegalovirus exposure and HLA in healthy donors. Study-level findings and limits: Testing in vitro showed three CMV-associated chains specific for CMV antigens. Rare TCR sequences predominated, though certain public TCRs were found in many donors.

The PCR had 60 Vbeta and 13 Jbeta primers. The protocol was immunoSEQ multiplex PCR, while the TCRdb copy is restricted to in-frame clones and leaves out a portion. The sample lists fewer than 120,000 clones; about 80% were seen once. Source material: PBMCs. The chain links TRBV5-1 to TRBJ2-7, with 7 positions matching TRBD2. This receptor was identified in a woman aged 55-69 years in good health and CMV-seropositive. CDR3 nucleotides: TGCGCCAGCAGCTTGAATTATCTGGGAGGGGCCTACGAGCAGTACTTC. Protein sequence: CASSLNYLGGAYEQYF. The full variable domain, in which reference TRBV5-1 and TRBJ2-7 provide the parts outside the CDR3, is KAGVTQTPRYLIKTRGQQVTLSCSPISGHRSVSWYQQTPGQGLQFLFEYFSETQRNKGNFPGRFSGRQFSNSRSEMNVSTLELGDSALYLCASSLNYLGGAYEQYFGPGTRLTVT.